The rows below give T cell receptor beta chains drawn from one sample of a study of T cells after yellow fever vaccination. TCRdb passed the 5' RACE reads through MiXCR, listing each CDR3 protein once. The sample yields approximately 27,000 distinct CDR3 sequences, about 5.5% seen once. Sequences were derived from PBMCs, either bulk or a sorted T-cell subset (CD4+, CD8+, memory, or dextramer-sorted; not recorded which), sampled 15 days after the yellow fever booster vaccination. These receptors all come from a man aged 30 to 39 who received the YFV17D yellow fever vaccine. Both conserved end residues are trimmed from each CDR3. The D gene is left open where the match is weak.

J: TRBJ2-3; V: TRBV6-2/TRBV6-3; D: .; CDR3: ASSYQGRTDTQY
J: TRBJ2-7; V: TRBV7-9; D: TRBD1; CDR3: ASSLDRGAYEQY
J: TRBJ2-7; V: TRBV4-3; D: .; CDR3: ASSQESVAGHEQY
J: TRBJ2-2; V: TRBV20-1; D: TRBD2; CDR3: SASFPGTSGSGELF
J: TRBJ2-1; V: TRBV3-1; D: .; CDR3: ASSPPGTFRYNEQF
J: TRBJ2-3; V: TRBV7-8; D: .; CDR3: ASSFLASAGYTDTQY
J: TRBJ1-2; V: TRBV7-2; D: TRBD1; CDR3: ASSTGQGGYT
J: TRBJ2-1; V: TRBV9; D: .; CDR3: ASSVGWSGRNEQF
J: TRBJ2-3; V: TRBV11-2; D: .; CDR3: ASSFFSPGTDTQY
J: TRBJ2-1; V: TRBV28; D: TRBD2; CDR3: ASSLLASGQSYNEQF
J: TRBJ2-7; V: TRBV11-1; D: TRBD2; CDR3: ASSAPYLAGGSFAREQY
J: TRBJ2-7; V: TRBV19; D: TRBD2; CDR3: ARGTSGRRTYEQY
J: TRBJ2-5; V: TRBV7-2; D: .; CDR3: ASSRPGRGETQY
J: TRBJ2-2; V: TRBV20-1; D: TRBD2; CDR3: SARRRLAGRTGELF
J: TRBJ1-1; V: TRBV5-5; D: .; CDR3: ASSVIENTEAF
J: TRBJ2-3; V: TRBV30; D: .; CDR3: ASEFRGDNTDTQY
J: TRBJ2-7; V: TRBV20-1; D: TRBD2; CDR3: SARNSGSYEQY
J: TRBJ2-5; V: TRBV11-1; D: TRBD2; CDR3: ASTPPSRTSTRGETQY
J: TRBJ2-1; V: TRBV7-9; D: .; CDR3: ASRAYNEQF
J: TRBJ2-2; V: TRBV4-1; D: .; CDR3: ASSLVNPGELF
J: TRBJ1-2; V: TRBV29-1; D: .; CDR3: SATILRGDRGYT
J: TRBJ1-5; V: TRBV20-1; D: .; CDR3: SARTTYSNQPQH
J: TRBJ2-7; V: TRBV19; D: TRBD1; CDR3: ASSSAGTGTHEQY
J: TRBJ1-3; V: TRBV4-2; D: .; CDR3: ASSRAGISGNTIY
J: TRBJ2-3; V: TRBV18; D: .; CDR3: ASSPPIGADTQY
J: TRBJ2-5; V: TRBV7-2; D: .; CDR3: ASSPGHRAFETQY
J: TRBJ1-1; V: TRBV2; D: .; CDR3: ASRQTTGTHIRNTEAF
J: TRBJ2-7; V: TRBV6-5; D: .; CDR3: ASSSGNHEQY
J: TRBJ2-7; V: TRBV12-3/TRBV12-4; D: TRBD2; CDR3: ASSLGTSGSEQY
J: TRBJ2-7; V: TRBV7-3; D: .; CDR3: ASSPELGEQY
J: TRBJ2-1; V: TRBV9; D: TRBD2; CDR3: ASSLASGLSYNEQF
J: TRBJ2-3; V: TRBV7-8; D: .; CDR3: ASRGLTDTQY
J: TRBJ2-2; V: TRBV24-1; D: TRBD2; CDR3: ATQTSGSTGELF
J: TRBJ2-2; V: TRBV5-1; D: TRBD2; CDR3: ASSSLPGTSHTGELF
J: TRBJ2-1; V: TRBV27; D: .; CDR3: ASSPANEQF
J: TRBJ2-5; V: TRBV5-1; D: .; CDR3: ASGSGGNSQETQY
J: TRBJ1-2; V: TRBV20-1; D: .; CDR3: SAKMTLTDNYGYT
J: TRBJ2-3; V: TRBV3-1; D: TRBD2; CDR3: ASRSSGRAVADTQY
J: TRBJ2-2; V: TRBV5-1; D: TRBD2; CDR3: ASSGGLAETGELF
J: TRBJ2-7; V: TRBV7-2; D: TRBD2; CDR3: ASSLGGLAAQY
J: TRBJ1-2; V: TRBV5-1; D: .; CDR3: ASSTLTADYGYT
J: TRBJ1-1; V: TRBV2; D: .; CDR3: ASREVSDTEAF
J: TRBJ2-1; V: TRBV30; D: TRBD2; CDR3: AAPGAGGGNEQF
J: TRBJ2-5; V: TRBV5-4; D: TRBD2; CDR3: ASSWGGETQY
J: TRBJ2-1; V: TRBV20-1; D: .; CDR3: SASRGAGEQF
J: TRBJ1-1; V: TRBV18; D: .; CDR3: ASSPSNRGGEAF
J: TRBJ2-5; V: TRBV5-5; D: .; CDR3: ASSKGGGQETQY
J: TRBJ2-7; V: TRBV19; D: .; CDR3: ASSIQGGSDEQY
J: TRBJ2-2; V: TRBV7-7; D: .; CDR3: ASSARVTGELF
J: TRBJ2-1; V: TRBV27; D: .; CDR3: ASSLGRNNEQF
J: TRBJ1-6; V: TRBV6-1; D: TRBD1; CDR3: ASTGFGQGGNSPLH
J: TRBJ2-2; V: TRBV11-2; D: .; CDR3: ASSPPIQGNANTGELF
J: TRBJ2-7; V: TRBV12-3/TRBV12-4; D: TRBD2; CDR3: ASRLGEAGGDYEQY
J: TRBJ2-7; V: TRBV11-2; D: .; CDR3: ASSFSPSNGLYEQY
J: TRBJ2-7; V: TRBV3-1; D: .; CDR3: ASSQDNRVRYEQY
J: TRBJ2-3; V: TRBV3-1; D: .; CDR3: ASSQGWGGTDTQY